The sequence of this T cell receptor (beta chain) was determined in a study of cytomegalovirus exposure and HLA in healthy donors. Study context: An early data release held about 85 million unique TCRs from HLA-typed donors. Study-wide results and caveats: The study flagged some 180 TCR beta chains as cytomegalovirus-associated. A later analysis showed HLA-associated TCR beta chains outstripping equally common others in clonal expansion.

The PCR employed 60 Vbeta primers together with 13 Jbeta primers. Sequenced by immunoSEQ multiplex PCR; TCRdb stores in-frame clones only, minus some. Of just over 95,000 clones in the sample, about 81% were seen once. A word on this clone: Its antigen remains unknown.

The CDR3 runs 14 residues. From germline, CDR1 is MNHNS and CDR2 SASEGT. V dropped 4 bases and J dropped 2 bases, with 10 bases sitting between them. This chain uses TRBV6-1 with TRBJ2-3, with D uncertain. The material sequenced was PBMCs. The TCR was taken from a woman between 40 and 55 years old in good health and CMV-seropositive. CDR3 coding DNA: TGTGCCAGCAGTGCCACAGTCACCACAGATACGCAGTATTTT. This codes for CASSATVTTDTQYF.